Below, 18 T cell receptor beta chains from the same sample are listed, as sequenced in a study of blood T cell repertoires in COVID-19. Profiling relied on immunoSEQ multiplex PCR, and the TCRdb table lists in-frame clones only, not all of them. The sample has around 140,000 clones, over 80% seen once. The sequenced material came from peripheral blood. The receptors originated from a man at least 80 years old with acute or convalescent COVID-19.

The rearrangement links TRBV19 to TRBJ1-4; 9 bases are shared with TRBD1. Germline V lookup: CDR1 LNHDA, CDR2 SQIVND (reference sequence). Trimming at V came to 8 bases and at J to 5 bases, leaving 6 bases not matched to a gene. This CDR3 is 14 amino acids long. The CDR3 region is CASSQGAANEKLFF. DNA for the CDR3: TGTGCCAGTTCACAGGGGGCGGCAAATGAAAAACTGTTTTTT.

The genes are TRBV28 and TRBJ1-5; possibly TRBD1 for D (5 bases). The germline gives CDR1 MDHEN, CDR2 SYDVKM. The V end was cut by 6 bases, the J end by 0 bases, with 18 bases between. The CDR3 is 17 residues long. The CDR3 reads CASSRPPRVRSNQPQHF. The DNA of the CDR3 is TGTGCCAGCAGCCGACCCCCCAGGGTGCGTAGCAATCAGCCCCAGCATTTT.

This chain joins TRBV28 and TRBJ2-1; TRBD2 aligns across 7 bases. Per the germline V gene, CDR1 is MDHEN and CDR2 is SYDVKM. V trimming: 6 bases; J trimming: 8 bases; junction bases outside the gene matches: 13. The CDR3 sequence is 15 residues long. The CDR3 DNA reads as TGTGCCAGCAGCAGGGCTAGCGGTGCGACTGATGAGCAGTTCTTC. Translated, it gives CASSRASGATDEQFF.

This clone was seen only once. The chain is built from TRBV5-1 and TRBJ2-5, with D possibly matching TRBD2 (5 bases). This CDR3 comprises 12 residues. V was shortened by 5 bases and J by 5 bases, with 10 bases between the two germline ends. The V gene's germline CDR1 is SGHRS and CDR2 YFSETQ. CDR3 loop: CASSRGGETQYF. The CDR3 region has the DNA TGCGCCAGCAGTCGGGGTGGGGAGACCCAGTACTTC.

The chain employs TRBV30 and TRBJ2-2; D is ambiguous. The CDR3 runs 12 residues. V lost 2 bases and J 6 bases, leaving 7 bases between the germline ends. In germline, CDR1 is GTSNPN, CDR2 SVGIG (reference sequence). CDR3 region: CAWSFGPGELFF. CDR3 nucleotides: TGTGCCTGGAGTTTTGGGCCCGGGGAGCTGTTTTTT.

In its sample, this clone was seen a few times. The V gene is TRBV5-1, the J gene TRBJ2-1, with a possible D match to TRBD2 (6 bases). This CDR3 has 17 residues. Trimming took 4 bases from V and 9 from J, leaving 26 bases between them. CDR1 is SGHRS and CDR2 is YFSETQ in the germline V gene. The CDR3 reads CASSQTTGLDYIGEQFF. CDR3 nucleotide sequence: TGCGCCAGCAGCCAAACAACGGGACTGGACTACATAGGTGAGCAGTTCTTC. The full variable domain, rest sourced from reference TRBV5-1 and TRBJ2-1, is KAGVTQTPRYLIKTRGQQVTLSCSPISGHRSVSWYQQTPGQGLQFLFEYFSETQRNKGNFPGRFSGRQFSNSRSEMNVSTLELGDSALYLCASSQTTGLDYIGEQFFGPGTRLTVL.

To note about this clone: One end of the junction varies from germline; a read error may be responsible. The rearrangement joins TRBV7-7 to TRBJ2-2, with 9 bases lining up with TRBD1. The CDR3 runs to 16 residues. In germline, CDR1 is SSHAT, CDR2 FNYEAQ (reference sequence). The CDR3 coding sequence is TGTGCTAGCAGCCAAGGGACAGGGAGGCACACCGGGGAGCTGTTTTTT. As protein: CASSQGTGRHTGELFF. Using reference TRBV7-7 and TRBJ2-2 for the parts outside the CDR3, the full variable domain is GAGVSQSPRYKVTKRGQDVTLRCDPISSHATLYWYQQALGQGPEFLTYFNYEAQPDKSGLPSDRFSAERPEGSISTLTIQRTEQRDSAMYRCASSQGTGRHTGELFFGEGSRLTVL.

This chain connects TRBV27 to TRBJ1-6, with D possibly being TRBD1 (5 bases). The length of the CDR3 is 14 residues. The ends were cut back, 7 bases at V and 6 bases at J, with 13 bases in the middle. Germline loops: CDR1 MNHEY, CDR2 SMNVEV (reference sequence). DNA of the CDR3: TGTGCCAGCACAGTCGGGGGGACTAATTCACCCCTCCACTTT. Translation gives CASTVGGTNSPLHF.

This rearrangement joins TRBV27 to TRBJ2-7; TRBD1 matches 9 bases. The V gene end was trimmed by 6 bases and the J gene end by 4 bases; junction bases not matched to a gene: 10. The CDR3 spans 15 residues. Germline-derived CDR1 and CDR2 are MNHEY and SMNVEV (reference sequence). This CDR3 reads CASRVLQGAVYEQYF. CDR3 nucleotide sequence: TGTGCCAGCAGGGTCTTACAGGGGGCAGTATACGAGCAGTACTTC.

The chain joins TRBV6-5 to TRBJ2-7, with D tentatively TRBD1 (5 bases). CDR1 is MNHEY and CDR2 is SVGAGI in the germline V gene. CDR3 size: 16 residues. The V end was cut by 2 bases, the J end by 3 bases, with 17 bases between. CDR3 nucleotide sequence: TGTGCCAGCAGTTACACGAGACAGATACCTCTCTACGAGCAGTACTTC. Amino acid sequence: CASSYTRQIPLYEQYF.

This chain joins TRBV30 and TRBJ1-5, with 7 bases lining up with TRBD1. J was trimmed by 5 bases and V by 4 bases; bases with no gene match: 2. This CDR3 has 12 residues. Germline values: CDR1 GTSNPN, CDR2 SVGIG (reference sequence). The CDR3 sequence is CAWNDRDQPQHF. CDR3 nucleotides: TGTGCCTGGAACGACAGGGATCAGCCCCAGCATTTT.

This rearrangement joins TRBV25-1 to TRBJ2-5; D perhaps matches TRBD1 (5 bases). The CDR3 is made up of 13 amino acids. Germline V gene sequence: CDR1 MGHDK, CDR2 SYGVNS. Trimming cost V 2 bases and J 6 bases, with 10 bases left between them. Written as DNA, the CDR3 is TGTGCCAGCAGTGAAGTGGGGCGAAAGACCCAGTACTTC. It is translated as CASSEVGRKTQYF.

V usage is TRBV27 and J usage is TRBJ2-1; D ambiguous. With 4 bases removed from V and 6 bases from J, the gap between germline ends came to 22 bases. CDR3 length: 17 residues. Germline V CDR1 and CDR2: MNHEY, SMNVEV (reference sequence). The CDR3, as DNA: TGTGCCAGCAGTTGGCCAACCACCACCCGATCTCGCAATGAGCAGTTCTTC. It specifies CASSWPTTTRSRNEQFF.

The CDR3 DNA reads as TGCGCCAGCAGGGATGGAGCGGGAGCTTCCTACGAGCAGTACTTC. It translates to CASRDGAGASYEQYF. The chain couples TRBV10-2 to TRBJ2-7, with 8 bases aligning to TRBD2. The CDR3 spans 15 residues. V was pared by 6 bases and J by 1 base, with 8 bases of the junction left unmatched. Germline values: CDR1 WSHSY, CDR2 SAAADI.

The rearrangement links TRBV6-6 to TRBJ1-2; no reliable D call. Germline assignment: CDR1 MNHNY and CDR2 SVGAGI (reference sequence). V lost 5 bases to trimming and J lost 8 bases, with 9 bases between them. The CDR3 runs 11 residues. CDR3 nucleotide sequence: TGTGCCAGCAGTACCTATTCGGGCTACACCTTC. It translates to CASSTYSGYTF.

The CDR3 loop is CASSLWGAPGAKNIQYF. CDR3 coding DNA: TGTGCCAGCAGTTTATGGGGTGCCCCGGGAGCCAAAAACATTCAGTACTTC. The chain recombines TRBV28 with TRBJ2-4, with D unresolved. Germline lookup yields CDR1 MDHEN and CDR2 SYDVKM. V gave up 0 bases and J gave up 0 bases, with 12 bases separating them. The CDR3 has 17 residues. The full variable domain, with the rest looked up from reference TRBV28 and TRBJ2-4, is DVKVTQSSRYLVKRTGEKVFLECVQDMDHENMFWYRQDPGLGLRLIYFSYDVKMKEKGDIPEGYSVSREKKERFSLILESASTNQTSMYLCASSLWGAPGAKNIQYFGAGTRLSVL.

This chain connects TRBV7-2 to TRBJ2-7; D may be TRBD1 (6 bases). The V end lost 5 bases, the J end lost 3 bases, and 17 bases lay between the germline ends. This CDR3 is 15 amino acids long. Germline CDR1 and CDR2: SGHTA and FQGNSA. As DNA, the CDR3 is TGTGCCAGCAGCCCTCATGGGGGCCAAGTCTACGAGCAGTACTTC. Encoded protein: CASSPHGGQVYEQYF.

The chain links TRBV7-9 to TRBJ1-2; tentatively, D is TRBD1 (6 bases). There are 13 residues in the CDR3. Trimming left V 4 bases short and J 2 bases short, with 8 bases between. Germline V gives CDR1 SEHNR, CDR2 FQNEAQ (reference sequence). This CDR3 is CASSSDSNYGYTF. DNA for the CDR3: TGTGCCAGCAGCTCGGACAGCAACTATGGCTACACCTTC.